The 23 T cell receptor beta chains presented below share a single source sample, sequenced in a study of T cells in localized non-small cell lung cancer (dated by TCRdb to 2018 to 2021). Receptor amplification or capture employed the immunoSEQ multiplex PCR assay. The source is immuneACCESS, and TCRdb retained only in-frame sequences with V and J called. Part of the clones is not carried over; for the studies checked, unresolved V genes explain less than half of this, and the remainder is unexplained. This sample has 20,000 to 25,000 clones in its table, and roughly 90% of those were observed once. Jointly, the top ten make up 14% of the sample. The sequences come from peripheral blood, collected before any cancer treatment. The receptor set was obtained from a female donor aged 60 or older with stage I lung adenocarcinoma.

The chain joins TRBV11-2 to TRBJ1-2, with 9 positions matching TRBD1. The CDR3 is 17 amino acids. Germline loops: CDR1 SGHAT, CDR2 FQNNGV. V shed 5 bases and J 5 bases; nucleotides not matched to a gene: 15. CDR3 in DNA: TGTGCCAGCAGCGACCCGGGACAGGGATCTACGATTTATGGCTACACCTTC. This sequence encodes CASSDPGQGSTIYGYTF.

In nucleotides, the CDR3 is TGTGCCAGTGCCGAGGCAGGGGCCTTGGGAAACACCATATATTTT. Amino acids: CASAEAGALGNTIYF. The chain combines TRBV19 with TRBJ1-3; D is perhaps TRBD1 (6 bases). This CDR3 comprises 15 residues. Germline loops: CDR1 LNHDA, CDR2 SQIVND (reference sequence). V shed 8 bases and J shed 4 bases, with 18 bases lying between them.

The chain couples TRBV9 to TRBJ1-2; D ambiguous. CDR1 SGDLS and CDR2 YYNGEE come from the germline V gene. The CDR3 runs to 13 residues. Trimming shortened V by 1 base and J by 7 bases, and 11 bases separated the two germline ends. The CDR3 sequence: CASSVREGAGYTF. The CDR3 bases are TGTGCCAGCAGCGTAAGGGAGGGAGCTGGCTACACCTTC.

This rearrangement joins TRBV5-5 to TRBJ2-7, with 13 bases identical to TRBD2. The CDR3 totals 14 residues. CDR1 and CDR2 from the germline V gene are SGHKS and YYEKEE (reference sequence). With 6 bases clipped from V and 4 bases from J, the junction kept 4 bases outside the gene matches. This CDR3 reads CASMRLAGGYEQYF. The CDR3 nucleotides are TGTGCCAGCATGAGACTAGCGGGAGGTTACGAGCAGTACTTC.

The chain employs TRBV29-1 and TRBJ1-1; D remains unclear. CDR1 is SQVTM, CDR2 ANQGSEA, per germline. V lost 6 bases and J lost 2, with 13 bases in between. The CDR3 totals 13 residues. The chain's CDR3 is CSVKRATNTEAFF. The CDR3 DNA reads as TGCAGCGTCAAGAGAGCGACTAACACTGAAGCTTTCTTT.

The gene calls are TRBV25-1 and TRBJ1-1; D is undetermined. V was shortened by 5 bases and J by 6 bases, with 16 bases between the two germline ends. CDR3 length: 14 amino acids. The germline CDR1 and CDR2 sequences are MGHDK and SYGVNS. The CDR3 sequence: CASSRLREGSEAFF. The CDR3 DNA reads as TGTGCCAGCAGTCGATTAAGGGAAGGCTCTGAAGCTTTCTTT.

The CDR3 DNA sequence: TGTGCCAGTGCCCGGGGTCAGACTGGAAACACCATATATTTT. Protein sequence: CASARGQTGNTIYF. The chain combines TRBV19 with TRBJ1-3, with D unclear. V lost 8 bases to trimming and J lost 2 bases, with 13 bases between them. The germline CDR1 and CDR2 sequences are LNHDA and SQIVND (reference sequence). The length of the CDR3 is 14 residues. Together with reference TRBV19 and TRBJ1-3, the CDR3 gives the full variable domain: DGGITQSPKYLFRKEGQNVTLSCEQNLNHDAMYWYRQDPGQGLRLIYYSQIVNDFQKGDIAEGYSVSREKKESFPLTVTSAQKNPTAFYLCASARGQTGNTIYFGEGSWLTVV.

CDR3 sequence (DNA): TGTGCCAGCAGTCCCGGGACAGGGATGGGGGATCAGCCCCAGCATTTT. Amino acid sequence: CASSPGTGMGDQPQHF. The chain couples TRBV27 to TRBJ1-5; 9 bases match TRBD1. Looked up from germline, CDR1 is MNHEY and CDR2 is SMNVEV (reference sequence). This CDR3 has 16 amino acids. Trimming at V came to 5 bases and at J to 5 bases, leaving 10 bases not matched to a gene.

The rearrangement uses TRBV19 and TRBJ2-1; D unclear. The ends were cut back, 8 bases at V and 4 bases at J, with 6 bases in the middle. This CDR3 is 11 amino acids long. Germline values: CDR1 LNHDA, CDR2 SQIVND (reference sequence). CDR3 region: CASLRYNEQFF. In nucleotides, the CDR3 is TGTGCCAGTCTCCGGTACAATGAGCAGTTCTTC.

The genes are TRBV18 and TRBJ1-4, with D possibly TRBD1 on 6 matching bases. Germline CDR1 and CDR2: KGHSH and LQKENI. Trimming cost V 0 bases and J 8 bases, with 13 bases left between them. The CDR3 runs 15 residues. CDR3 protein: CASSPPDRAGEKLFF. CDR3 coding DNA: TGTGCCAGCTCACCACCGGACAGAGCTGGGGAAAAACTGTTTTTT.

This chain connects TRBV25-1 to TRBJ1-2; a weak D match, TRBD1 (5 bases). V lost 2 bases and J 5 bases, leaving 18 bases between the germline ends. From germline, CDR1 is MGHDK and CDR2 SYGVNS. This CDR3 region has 16 residues. Here the CDR3 reads CASSEVGSGKSYGYTF. The CDR3 DNA reads as TGTGCCAGCAGTGAAGTCGGCTCAGGGAAAAGTTATGGCTACACCTTC.

The chain joins TRBV30 to TRBJ2-7; maybe TRBD1 (6 bases). Trimming pared 4 bases from V and 6 bases from J, leaving 19 bases between. The germline V gene encodes CDR1 GTSNPN and CDR2 SVGIG (reference sequence). The CDR3 contains 14 residues. Written as DNA, the CDR3 is TGTGCCTGGAATGGGCCAGGGGTATTTTTCGAGCAGTACTTC. Translated, it gives CAWNGPGVFFEQYF.

This chain connects TRBV30 to TRBJ1-1; 7 bases map to TRBD1. The CDR3 runs 18 residues. Germline CDR1 GTSNPN, CDR2 SVGIG (reference sequence). Unmatched junction bases numbered 16, after V lost 3 bases and J lost 0 bases. The chain's CDR3 is CAWSPRGGGQAMNTEAFF. CDR3 nucleotides: TGTGCCTGGAGCCCCCGGGGGGGAGGACAGGCCATGAACACTGAAGCTTTCTTT.

The chain combines TRBV7-2 with TRBJ1-5; the D gene is possibly TRBD1 (6 bases). Germline V CDR1 and CDR2: SGHTA, FQGNSA. The CDR3 runs 14 residues. Trimming cost V 5 bases and J 2 bases, with 10 bases left between them. CDR3 DNA sequence: TGTGCCAGCAGCACAAGACAGGGCAATCAGCCCCAGCATTTT. This translates into CASSTRQGNQPQHF.

This clone was seen only a few times. J is TRBJ2-1 and V is TRBV30; D is possibly TRBD2 (6 bases). Trimming took 0 bases from V and 10 from J, leaving 10 bases between them. This CDR3 spans 12 amino acids. The germline V gene encodes CDR1 GTSNPN and CDR2 SVGIG (reference sequence). The CDR3 DNA reads TGTGCCTGGAGTGTACTAAGCGGGGAGCAGTTCTTC. As protein: CAWSVLSGEQFF.

There are a few counts of this clone. The rearrangement links TRBV10-3 to TRBJ2-3, with TRBD2 matching over 10 bases. Germline values: CDR1 ENHRY, CDR2 SYGVKD. J was trimmed by 4 bases and V by 4 bases; bases with no gene match: 5. This CDR3 has 15 amino acids. CDR3 sequence (DNA): TGTGCCATCAGTGGTAATAGCGGGGGGCCAGATACGCAGTATTTT. It yields the protein CAISGNSGGPDTQYF.

In this sample, this clone turned up a few times. J is TRBJ1-1 and V is TRBV10-3; D not resolved. The ends were cut back, 0 bases at V and 0 bases at J, with 8 bases in the middle. Germline assignment: CDR1 ENHRY and CDR2 SYGVKD. CDR3 length equals 15 residues. DNA for the CDR3: TGTGCCATCAGTGAGTCGGGAGGTATGAACACTGAAGCTTTCTTT. Amino acids: CAISESGGMNTEAFF.

The V call is TRBV29-1, the J call TRBJ1-1; D is possibly TRBD1 (5 bases). Looked up from germline, CDR1 is SQVTM and CDR2 is ANQGSEA. V was shortened by 6 bases and J by 3 bases, with 11 bases between the two germline ends. The CDR3 runs to 12 residues. The CDR3 DNA sequence: TGCAGCGTCGACAGCACCTACACTGAAGCTTTCTTT. This sequence encodes CSVDSTYTEAFF.

The chain combines TRBV18 with TRBJ1-2; D is possibly TRBD1 (5 bases). With 3 bases removed from V and 0 bases from J, the gap between germline ends came to 8 bases. This CDR3 has 14 residues. The germline V gene has CDR1 KGHSH and CDR2 LQKENI. The CDR3 protein is CASSPIRANYGYTF. For the CDR3, the DNA is TGTGCCAGCTCACCCATCAGGGCTAACTATGGCTACACCTTC.

The genes are TRBV30 and TRBJ1-1; the D gene is possibly TRBD1 (5 bases). Germline V gene lookup returns CDR1 GTSNPN and CDR2 SVGIG (reference sequence). The CDR3 totals 15 residues. V was shortened by 2 bases and J by 3 bases, with 16 bases between the two germline ends. The CDR3 nucleotides are TGTGCCTGGAGTAGCTACAGGTCGGGTCACACTGAAGCTTTCTTT. Its translation: CAWSSYRSGHTEAFF.

The gene calls are TRBV2 and TRBJ2-2; no definite D call. Deletions cut 0 bases from V and 6 bases from J, with 20 bases between. Germline V gives CDR1 SNHLY, CDR2 FYNNEI. This CDR3 has 18 amino acids. The CDR3 nucleotides are TGTGCCAGCAGTGAAGCGCTTCAATCGAGTAGGCGAGCCGGGGAGCTGTTTTTT. This encodes CASSEALQSSRRAGELFF.

This rearrangement joins TRBV4-2 to TRBJ2-5, with 8 bases aligning to TRBD1. The CDR3 covers 17 residues. V dropped 2 bases and J dropped 4; count of bases not matched to a gene: 12. Germline-derived CDR1 and CDR2 are LGHNA and YNFKEQ. CDR3 in DNA: TGTGCCAGCAGCCAAAATGGCGGTCAGGGGGCCGCAGAGACCCAGTACTTC. Amino acids: CASSQNGGQGAAETQYF.

This sequence joins TRBV6-1 and TRBJ1-1, with D unresolved. The CDR3 extends over 11 amino acids. V lost 8 bases and J lost 5, with 9 bases in between. Germline values: CDR1 MNHNS, CDR2 SASEGT. The CDR3 DNA is TGTGCCAGCGTTCTAGGGACTGAAGCTTTCTTT. Translating it yields CASVLGTEAFF.